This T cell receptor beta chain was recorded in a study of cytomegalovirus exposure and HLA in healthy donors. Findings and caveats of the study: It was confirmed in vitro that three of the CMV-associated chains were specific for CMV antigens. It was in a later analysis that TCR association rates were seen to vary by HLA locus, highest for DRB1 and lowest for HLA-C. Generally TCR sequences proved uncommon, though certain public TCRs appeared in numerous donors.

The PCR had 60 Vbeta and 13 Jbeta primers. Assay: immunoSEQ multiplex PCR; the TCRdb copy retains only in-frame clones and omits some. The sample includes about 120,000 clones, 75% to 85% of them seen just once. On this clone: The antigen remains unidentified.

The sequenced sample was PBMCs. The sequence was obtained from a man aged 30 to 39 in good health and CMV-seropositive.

Written as DNA, the CDR3 is TGTGCCAGCAGCTTAAACCAGGGAAGGTATCGCAATCAGCCCCAGCATTTT. Its protein is CASSLNQGRYRNQPQHF. The chain couples TRBV7-2 to TRBJ1-5; tentative D call: TRBD1 (5 bases). The CDR3 sequence is 17 residues long. Germline V CDR1 and CDR2: SGHTA, FQGNSA. V lost 2 bases and J 2 bases, leaving 16 bases between the germline ends.